These 14 T cell receptor beta chains share one sample of origin, sequenced in a study of monozygotic twins with inflammatory bowel disease. TCRdb reprocessed the 5' RACE reads and stores each CDR3 protein as one record, lacking DNA. In total, the table holds some 440,000 distinct CDR3 sequences. The material sequenced was blood. These receptors came from a human donor with ulcerative colitis or Crohn's disease, or a healthy co-twin of an affected twin (not recorded which).

V usage is TRBV18 and J usage is TRBJ1-2. Germline CDR1 and CDR2: KGHSH and LQKENI. The length of the CDR3 is 13 residues. CDR3 amino acids: CASSPKGNYGYTF.

CDR3 protein: CASRPTDNTGELFF. The gene calls are TRBV3-1 and TRBJ2-2; the D call from TCRdb, TRBD1, cannot be confirmed without DNA. There are 14 residues in the CDR3. Per germline, CDR1 LGHDT and CDR2 YNNKEL (reference sequence).

This rearrangement joins TRBV5-1 to TRBJ2-5; as DNA is missing, the TRBD2 call by TCRdb cannot be tested. This CDR3 is 15 amino acids long. Per the germline V gene, CDR1 is SGHRS and CDR2 is YFSETQ. This chain's CDR3 is CASSLEPSGPETQYF.

This chain joins TRBV29-1 and TRBJ2-7; lacking DNA, the TRBD2 call made by TCRdb goes unchecked. Germline V gene lookup returns CDR1 SQVTM and CDR2 ANQGSEA. The CDR3 spans 16 residues. Here the CDR3 reads CSVGLAGGSLRYEQYF.

The chain carries TRBV2 and TRBJ2-1; TCRdb's D call, TRBD2, is unchecked because there is no DNA. This CDR3 region has 11 residues. Germline-derived CDR1 and CDR2 are SNHLY and FYNNEI. CDR3 amino acids: CASSGANEQFF.

The rearrangement links TRBV5-1 to TRBJ1-3. The CDR3 consists of 14 residues. Germline loops: CDR1 SGHRS, CDR2 YFSETQ. CDR3 in amino acids: CASSLRQPGNTIYF.

The chain employs TRBV3-1 and TRBJ2-1. This CDR3 is 13 amino acids long. Germline V CDR1 and CDR2: LGHDT, YNNKEL (reference sequence). CDR3: CASSQSDGLTQFF.

The chain recombines TRBV18 with TRBJ2-7; TCRdb's assignment of TRBD1 cannot be checked, as there is no DNA. The CDR3 is 13 amino acids. Germline V gene lookup returns CDR1 KGHSH and CDR2 LQKENI. CDR3 protein: CASSRQGHYEQYF.

This CDR3 is CASSISGGTGELFF. The chain carries TRBV7-7 and TRBJ2-2; checking the TCRdb D call of TRBD2 is not possible without DNA. This CDR3 contains 14 residues. CDR1 is SSHAT, CDR2 FNYEAQ, per germline (reference sequence).

V usage is TRBV7-9 and J usage is TRBJ2-1. The CDR3 extends over 13 amino acids. Germline V gene sequence: CDR1 SEHNR, CDR2 FQNEAQ (reference sequence). CDR3 in amino acids: CASSSRWDNEQFF.

The chain couples TRBV7-8 to TRBJ2-5; TCRdb's D gene call, TRBD2, goes unchecked for lack of DNA. The CDR3 is 17 amino acids. Germline-derived CDR1 and CDR2 are SGHVS and FQNEAQ. CDR3 loop: CASSLGTSGARRETQYF.

This rearrangement joins TRBV9 to TRBJ1-5. This CDR3 comprises 14 residues. Germline V lookup: CDR1 SGDLS, CDR2 YYNGEE. The CDR3 is CASSLEDSNQPQHF.

The CDR3 loop reads CATSARTGSGYTF. The chain links TRBV15 to TRBJ1-2; there is no DNA to check the TCRdb D call of TRBD1. This CDR3 spans 13 amino acids. Germline V lookup: CDR1 LNHNV, CDR2 YYDKDF (reference sequence).

The chain couples TRBV3-1 to TRBJ2-1; TCRdb's D gene call, TRBD1, goes unchecked for lack of DNA. The CDR3 extends over 15 amino acids. In germline, CDR1 is LGHDT, CDR2 YNNKEL (reference sequence). CDR3 sequence reads: CASSEIGGGYNEQFF.